The clone carrying this TCR beta chain was counted many times. Using RNA transcripts, the TCR beta CDR3 regions were amplified. An opening RT-PCR round employed HTBI primers and preceded a second-round multiplex PCR. Via MiXCR, TCRdb re-called the multiplex PCR reads, giving one row per CDR3 protein. The data show 300,000 to 350,000 distinct CDR3 sequences, 15% to 20% seen once. Researchers turned away patients with other autoimmune diseases, uncontrolled infections, pregnancy or lactation. The starting material, 10 ml of fresh peripheral blood, provided the PBMCs. The length of the CDR3 is 13 residues. V was trimmed by 4 bases and J by 4 bases, leaving 11 bases between them. Looked up from germline, CDR1 is MNHEY and CDR2 is SMNVEV (reference sequence). The data derive from a study of Graves' ophthalmopathy and Graves' hyperthyroidism. Study as a whole: Prior to any treatment, peripheral blood was collected at the time of initial diagnosis.

This clonotype originated in an adult man with Graves' ophthalmopathy. The rearrangement uses TRBV27 and TRBJ2-7; D possibly corresponds to TRBD1 (6 bases). The sample was peripheral blood. The CDR3 nucleotides read TGTGCCAGCAGTTACAGGGTAGGGTACGAGCAGTACTTC. Translated: CASSYRVGYEQYF.